The source of this T cell receptor beta chain is a study of blood T cell repertoires in COVID-19. Whole-study context: COVID-19 samples, acute and convalescent, were from the United States, Italy and Spain. PBMCs, B-cell-depleted T cells, or T cells were the source of the cDNA or gDNA that made up the material.

Authors' methods: The authors estimated nucleated cell counts from reference gene primer amplification. Clones were read by immunoSEQ multiplex PCR, and TCRdb kept only the in-frame ones, dropping some. The D gene and trimming were derived from the DNA, and the V and J assignments and clone size from that table. The sample has 200,000 to 300,000 clones; around 84% are singletons. Enrolment of Seattle patients took place during active infection, and they were followed longitudinally. This CDR3 has 13 residues. Germline CDR1 reads GTSNPN; CDR2 reads SVGIG (reference sequence). V trimming: 3 bases; J trimming: 4 bases; junction bases outside the gene matches: 4.

The rearrangement uses TRBV30 and TRBJ2-7, with 9 positions matching TRBD1. This TCR was recovered from an older woman with COVID-19, enrolled during active disease. The specimen sequenced was peripheral blood. CDR3 protein: CAWSPGQGYEQYF. As DNA, the CDR3 is TGTGCCTGGAGCCCTGGACAGGGGTACGAGCAGTACTTC. The whole variable domain, remainder taken from reference TRBV30 and TRBJ2-7, is SQTIHQWPATLVQPVGSPLSLECTVEGTSNPNLYWYRQAAGRGLQLLFYSVGIGQISSEVPQNLSASRPQDRQFILSSKKLLLSDSGFYLCAWSPGQGYEQYFGPGTRLTVT.